These 8 T cell receptor beta chains came from one sample sequenced in a study of T cell responses to AZD1222 COVID-19 vaccine. Repertoires were generated with immunoSEQ multiplex PCR, while TCRdb's copy carries only in-frame clones and drops some. Of around 63,000 clones listed, 65% to 90% are singletons. The input for sequencing was peripheral blood, taken on day 0 of AZD1222 vaccination. The receptors shown here come from an adult in good health.

V usage is TRBV2 and J usage is TRBJ2-7; tentatively, D is TRBD1 (5 bases). The CDR3 contains 12 residues. The V gene's germline CDR1 is SNHLY and CDR2 FYNNEI. Trimming cost V 7 bases and J 5 bases, with 12 bases left between them. The CDR3: CASTQSRDEQYF. Written as DNA, the CDR3 is TGTGCCAGCACCCAAAGCAGGGACGAGCAGTACTTC.

The rearrangement joins TRBV9 to TRBJ2-3; TRBD2 aligns across 7 bases. Germline V gene sequence: CDR1 SGDLS, CDR2 YYNGEE. V gave up 0 bases and J gave up 0 bases; unmatched junction bases: 4. The CDR3 runs 16 residues. CDR3 DNA sequence: TGTGCCAGCAGCGTAGGGGCTAGCGGAAGCACAGATACGCAGTATTTT. Translated, it gives CASSVGASGSTDTQYF. The whole variable domain, filled in from reference TRBV9 and TRBJ2-3, reads DSGVTQTPKHLITATGQRVTLRCSPRSGDLSVYWYQQSLDQGLQFLIQYYNGEERAKGNILERFSAQQFPDLHSELNLSSLELGDSALYFCASSVGASGSTDTQYFGPGTRLTVL.

The chain recombines TRBV2 with TRBJ1-2; no firm D call. This CDR3 is 15 amino acids long. The germline CDR1 and CDR2 sequences are SNHLY and FYNNEI. Trimming took 7 bases from V and 8 from J, leaving 23 bases between them. The CDR3 protein is CASNLGSISSGGYTF. CDR3 coding DNA: TGTGCCAGCAACCTAGGGAGCATAAGCTCGGGGGGCTACACCTTC.

V usage is TRBV21-1 and J usage is TRBJ2-7; TRBD2, as called in the table, went unchecked against the DNA. TRBV21-1 is a listed pseudogene. The CDR3 spans 16 residues. The CDR3: CASSPSCPLNSGEQYF. The CDR3 nucleotides are TGTGCCAGCAGCCCCTCCTGCCCCCTGAATTCCGGCGAGCAGTACTTC.

The rearrangement joins TRBV7-8 to TRBJ1-3, with D unresolved. The CDR3 is made up of 15 amino acids. CDR1 SGHVS and CDR2 FQNEAQ come from the germline V gene. V lost 5 bases and J 0 bases, leaving 11 bases between the germline ends. CDR3 loop: CASSLQLDSGNTIYF. CDR3 in DNA: TGTGCCAGCAGCCTACAGCTAGACTCTGGAAACACCATATATTTT. The full variable domain, with the rest looked up from reference TRBV7-8 and TRBJ1-3, is GAGVSQSPRYKVAKRGQDVALRCDPISGHVSLFWYQQALGQGPEFLTYFQNEAQLDKSGLPSDRFFAERPEGSVSTLKIQRTQQEDSAVYLCASSLQLDSGNTIYFGEGSWLTVV.

This chain links TRBV5-4 with TRBJ2-3, with 10 bases lining up with TRBD2. CDR1 and CDR2 from the germline V gene are SGHNT and YYREEE (reference sequence). After removal of 4 bases from V and 4 bases from J, the junction contained 9 bases not matched to a gene. CDR3 size: 16 residues. CDR3 sequence reads: CASSLLGLASADTQYF. In DNA form, the CDR3 reads TGTGCCAGCAGCCTCCTGGGACTAGCGTCGGCAGATACGCAGTATTTT.

This chain links TRBV6-1 with TRBJ1-2, with D possibly being TRBD1 (5 bases). Trimming took 1 base from V and 4 from J, leaving 16 bases between them. Germline assignment: CDR1 MNHNS and CDR2 SASEGT. The CDR3 is 16 amino acids. Here the CDR3 reads CASSEGRARFIYGYTF. DNA for the CDR3: TGTGCCAGCAGTGAAGGCAGGGCGAGGTTTATCTATGGCTACACCTTC.

The chain carries TRBV7-9 and TRBJ1-6, with a weak D call TRBD1 (5 bases). The CDR3 has 14 amino acids. V was shortened by 5 bases and J by 8 bases, with 13 bases between the two germline ends. Germline values: CDR1 SEHNR, CDR2 FQNEAQ (reference sequence). The chain's CDR3 is CASSRRQPDSPLHF. The CDR3 DNA sequence: TGTGCCAGCAGCCGACGACAGCCAGATTCACCCCTCCACTTT.